The 12 T cell receptor beta chains reported below all come from one sample, sequenced in a study of yellow fever vaccine responses in identical twins. TCRdb independently ran MiXCR on the RT-PCR reads; one entry per CDR3 protein. Of approximately 600 distinct CDR3 sequences listed, around 70% were seen once; the top ten hold 30% to 40%. The sample here was T cells from blood (PBMCs), unsorted or a sorted subset (not recorded which), taken before or after yellow fever vaccination (not recorded which). These receptors were taken from a female donor who received the yellow fever vaccine.

V gene TRBV4-2 combines with J gene TRBJ1-1; D not resolved. The CDR3 is 14 amino acids. Germline CDR1 LGHNA, CDR2 YNFKEQ. V lost 0 bases and J lost 2, with 7 bases in between. This chain's CDR3 is CASSQDLGNTEAFF. As DNA, the CDR3 is TGTGCCAGCAGCCAAGATTTGGGAAACACTGAAGCTTTCTTT.

This clonotype was seen a few times. This sequence joins TRBV10-1 and TRBJ1-1; 9 bases are shared with TRBD1. The V segment lost 1 base and the J segment 0 bases; nucleotides outside the gene matches: 3. Germline CDR1 reads WNHNN; CDR2 reads SYGVQD (reference sequence). The CDR3 is 16 residues long. The CDR3 protein is CASSEYGTGMNTEAFF. CDR3 DNA: TGCGCCAGCAGTGAGTATGGGACAGGGATGAACACTGAAGCTTTCTTT.

The chain employs TRBV23-1 and TRBJ1-1; 10 positions agree with TRBD1. TRBV23-1 is flagged as an ORF with uncertain function. V trimming: 2 bases; J trimming: 0 bases; junction bases outside the gene matches: 6. The length of the CDR3 is 17 residues. The CDR3 is CASSQRRTGGVNTEAFF. The CDR3, as DNA: TGCGCCAGCAGTCAAAGGAGGACAGGGGGAGTGAACACTGAAGCTTTCTTT.

Here the CDR3 reads CASSSSNYGYTF. The CDR3 DNA sequence: TGTGCCAGCAGCAGTTCTAACTATGGCTACACCTTC. The rearrangement uses TRBV12-3 or TRBV12-4 and TRBJ1-2; D not resolved. This CDR3 has 12 residues. Trimming took 6 bases from V and 0 from J, leaving 5 bases between them.

This clonotype appeared a few times. This chain connects TRBV20-1 to TRBJ1-2, with TRBD1 matching 7 bases. The CDR3 contains 13 residues. Germline V lookup: CDR1 DFQATT, CDR2 SNEGSKA (reference sequence). Trimming took 1 base from V and 4 from J; bases not matched to a gene: 3. In nucleotides, the CDR3 is TGCAGTGCTAGAGGGGACAGAACCTATGGCTACACCTTC. Protein product: CSARGDRTYGYTF.

V is TRBV14 and J is TRBJ2-7; 9 positions agree with TRBD1. V shed 4 bases and J 7 bases; nucleotides not matched to a gene: 5. Germline CDR1 reads SGHDN; CDR2 reads FVKESK. The CDR3 is 13 residues long. The CDR3 spells CASSPTGGLEQYV. CDR3 in DNA: TGTGCCAGCAGCCCGACAGGGGGACTGGAGCAGTACGTC.

The gene calls are TRBV15 and TRBJ2-7, with 8 positions matching TRBD2. The trim removed 0 bases at V and 7 bases at J, leaving 8 bases unmatched. Germline V CDR1 and CDR2: LNHNV, YYDKDF (reference sequence). This CDR3 has 15 amino acids. The CDR3 loop reads CATSRDIGLAREQYF. The CDR3 nucleotides are TGTGCCACCAGCAGAGATATCGGACTAGCAAGGGAGCAGTACTTC.

The V call is TRBV27, the J call TRBJ1-4; possibly TRBD1 for D (5 bases). Germline V gene data show CDR1 as MNHEY and CDR2 as SMNVEV (reference sequence). The CDR3 extends over 14 amino acids. V shed 3 bases and J shed 7 bases, with 12 bases lying between them. The CDR3 reads CASSLGQGGEKLFF. DNA of the CDR3: TGTGCCAGCAGTTTGGGCCAGGGTGGTGAAAAACTGTTTTTT.

In this sample, this clonotype turned up a few times. The gene calls are TRBV4-3 and TRBJ1-1; D ambiguous. The V end was cut by 4 bases, the J end by 1 base, with 7 bases between. The CDR3 runs to 13 residues. In germline, CDR1 is LGHNA, CDR2 YSLEER. The CDR3 sequence is CASSPTENTEAFF. The CDR3 DNA is TGCGCCAGCAGCCCTACGGAGAACACTGAAGCTTTCTTT.

About this clonotype itself: Possible read error: a much larger clone is one base away. The chain is built from TRBV10-3 and TRBJ1-1, with TRBD1 matching over 9 bases. Germline V gene lookup returns CDR1 ENHRY and CDR2 SYGVKD. The CDR3 spans 14 residues. In DNA form, the CDR3 reads TGTGCCATCACCCCGACAGGGGGGAACACTGAAGCTTCCTTT. It encodes CAITPTGGNTEASF.

This clonotype was detected only a few times. J is TRBJ2-1 and V is TRBV15, with D possibly TRBD2 on 5 matching bases. The V and J ends lost 8 bases and 7 bases respectively, with 15 bases between them. The germline CDR1 and CDR2 sequences are LNHNV and YYDKDF (reference sequence). There are 13 residues in the CDR3. The CDR3 DNA is TGTGCCACCGGATCCTCGACGGGGAATGAGCAGTTCTTC. Translating it yields CATGSSTGNEQFF.

This clonotype was detected a few times. V and J are TRBV10-3 and TRBJ1-2; the D gene is possibly TRBD1 (5 bases). V lost 0 bases and J lost 3, with 11 bases in between. From germline, CDR1 is ENHRY and CDR2 SYGVKD. This CDR3 has 15 residues. This chain's CDR3 is CAISESEGFDYGYTF. CDR3 nucleotide sequence: TGTGCCATCAGTGAGTCGGAGGGGTTCGACTATGGCTACACCTTC.